Listed below are T cell receptor beta chains from one sample, sequenced in a study of blood T cell repertoires in COVID-19. Sequenced by immunoSEQ multiplex PCR; TCRdb stores in-frame clones only, minus some. Altogether more than 300,000 clones are present, about 89% being singletons, with the ten largest covering approximately 1.9%. Sequenced material: PBMCs or T cells enriched from blood (not recorded which). The receptors shown here come from a man aged 35 to 55 in a cohort exposed to, infected with or recovered from COVID-19 (not recorded which). The CDR3 runs from the conserved cysteine through the conserved F or W. The order of the fields is clone size, CDR3 length, V gene, CDR3 protein. Clone sizes are given selectively: once, few, many, or a class where the clone is expanded.

clone_size: .; cdr3_length: 13; v_call: TRBV28; cdr3_aa: CASRGTGNQPQHF
clone_size: .; cdr3_length: 19; v_call: TRBV2; cdr3_aa: CASSLLSIWDRGGNQPQHF
clone_size: .; cdr3_length: 18; v_call: TRBV6-1; cdr3_aa: CASSDSLVFAGGTGELFF
clone_size: .; cdr3_length: 13; v_call: TRBV29-1; cdr3_aa: CSVVDRASETQYF
clone_size: .; cdr3_length: 13; v_call: TRBV20-1; cdr3_aa: CSARGVSGRIQFF
clone_size: .; cdr3_length: 13; v_call: TRBV20-1; cdr3_aa: CSASPDRAEKLFF
clone_size: .; cdr3_length: 15; v_call: TRBV2; cdr3_aa: CASKIWQTNTGELFF
clone_size: .; cdr3_length: 13; v_call: TRBV5-4; cdr3_aa: CASGRQGVNEQYF
clone_size: .; cdr3_length: 12; v_call: TRBV3-1/TRBV3-2; cdr3_aa: CASGTGGTEAFF
clone_size: .; cdr3_length: 13; v_call: TRBV3-1/TRBV3-2; cdr3_aa: CASSPGGGEKLFF
clone_size: .; cdr3_length: 13; v_call: TRBV28; cdr3_aa: CASSFQGNNGYTF
clone_size: .; cdr3_length: 16; v_call: TRBV7-8; cdr3_aa: CASSAGRSGMLETQYF
clone_size: .; cdr3_length: 15; v_call: TRBV2; cdr3_aa: CASSEPGLGRETQYF
clone_size: .; cdr3_length: 14; v_call: TRBV7-8; cdr3_aa: CASSLRVENSPLHF
clone_size: .; cdr3_length: 15; v_call: TRBV19; cdr3_aa: CASSIGQGIEETQYF
clone_size: .; cdr3_length: 14; v_call: TRBV5-1; cdr3_aa: CASSLTGLNTEAFF
clone_size: .; cdr3_length: 15; v_call: TRBV6-2/TRBV6-3; cdr3_aa: CASSLLAGITYEQYF
clone_size: once; cdr3_length: 16; v_call: TRBV5-1; cdr3_aa: CASSWDPDRFNQPQHF
clone_size: .; cdr3_length: 13; v_call: TRBV7-9; cdr3_aa: CASSLEGRTEAFF
clone_size: .; cdr3_length: 14; v_call: TRBV5-1; cdr3_aa: CASSLGQGMDEQFF
clone_size: .; cdr3_length: 17; v_call: TRBV7-9; cdr3_aa: CVSSLGGSASVTGELFF
clone_size: .; cdr3_length: 15; v_call: TRBV7-8; cdr3_aa: CASSLMGGNNQPQHF
clone_size: .; cdr3_length: 15; v_call: TRBV28; cdr3_aa: CASSLSSEGFYGYTF
clone_size: .; cdr3_length: 19; v_call: TRBV11-2; cdr3_aa: CASSPRLAGGGRVTDTQYF
clone_size: .; cdr3_length: 15; v_call: TRBV14; cdr3_aa: CASSPLAGGQYEQYF
clone_size: .; cdr3_length: 13; v_call: TRBV4-2; cdr3_aa: CASSRDVRGEQYF
clone_size: .; cdr3_length: 15; v_call: TRBV28; cdr3_aa: CASSLGTTEPNEQFF
clone_size: .; cdr3_length: 14; v_call: TRBV19; cdr3_aa: CATRRRENTGELFF
clone_size: .; cdr3_length: 16; v_call: TRBV4-2; cdr3_aa: CASSQGLLGGYYGYTF
clone_size: .; cdr3_length: 15; v_call: TRBV6-5; cdr3_aa: CASRQTGFRANVLTF
clone_size: .; cdr3_length: 16; v_call: TRBV19; cdr3_aa: CASTTRGTVGNQPQHF
clone_size: .; cdr3_length: 15; v_call: TRBV4-2; cdr3_aa: CASSRTGLTYNEQFF
clone_size: .; cdr3_length: 14; v_call: TRBV5-1; cdr3_aa: CASSLVRGPTEAFF
clone_size: once; cdr3_length: 15; v_call: TRBV4-2; cdr3_aa: CASSQDQTRSGEQYF
clone_size: .; cdr3_length: 14; v_call: TRBV19; cdr3_aa: CASGVGGDGTEAFF
clone_size: .; cdr3_length: 15; v_call: TRBV2; cdr3_aa: CASSEAWGRGDTQYF